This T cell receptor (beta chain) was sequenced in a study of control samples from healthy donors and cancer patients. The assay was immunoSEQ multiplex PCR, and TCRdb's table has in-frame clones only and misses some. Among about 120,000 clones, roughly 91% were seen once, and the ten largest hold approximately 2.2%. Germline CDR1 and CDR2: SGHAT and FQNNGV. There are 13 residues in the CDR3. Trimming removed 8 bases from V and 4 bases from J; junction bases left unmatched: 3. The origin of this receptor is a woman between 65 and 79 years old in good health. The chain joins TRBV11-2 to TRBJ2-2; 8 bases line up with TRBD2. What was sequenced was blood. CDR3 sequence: CASRGGSTGELFF. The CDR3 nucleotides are TGTGCCAGCCGGGGGGGCTCCACCGGGGAGCTGTTTTTT.